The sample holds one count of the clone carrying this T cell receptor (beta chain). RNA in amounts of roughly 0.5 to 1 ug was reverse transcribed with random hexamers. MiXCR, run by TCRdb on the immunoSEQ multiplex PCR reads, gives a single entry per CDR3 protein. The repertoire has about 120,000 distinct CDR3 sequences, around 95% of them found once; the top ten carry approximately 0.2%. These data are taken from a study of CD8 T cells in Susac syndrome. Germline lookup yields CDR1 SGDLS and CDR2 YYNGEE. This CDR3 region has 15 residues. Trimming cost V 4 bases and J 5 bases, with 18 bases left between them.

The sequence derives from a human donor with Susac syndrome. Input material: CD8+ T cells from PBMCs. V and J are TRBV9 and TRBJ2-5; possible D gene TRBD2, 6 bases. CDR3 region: CASSTSGGSVETQYF. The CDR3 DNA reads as TGTGCCAGCAGCACCAGTGGGGGGAGCGTGGAGACCCAGTACTTC.